This TCR beta chain is from a study of identical twins. Study-wide points: The degree of excess twin sharing was weaker in beta out-of-frame sequences.

The V and J ends lost 1 base and 0 bases respectively, with 7 bases between them. The germline gives CDR1 LGHNA, CDR2 YNFKEQ. The CDR3 is 15 amino acids. This clonotype was observed at least ten times. Its specificity is not known. Each CDR3 protein gets one entry after TCRdb re-called the 5' RACE reads with MiXCR. The sample yields 640,000 or so distinct CDR3 sequences, roughly 6% seen once. Sequenced sample: naive T cells sorted from blood. This chain connects TRBV4-2 to TRBJ1-5; no clear D gene. The sequence was collected from a man younger than 30 in good health. DNA for the CDR3: TGTGCCAGCAGCCAAGGAGTGGATAGCAATCAGCCCCAGCATTTT. It translates to CASSQGVDSNQPQHF.